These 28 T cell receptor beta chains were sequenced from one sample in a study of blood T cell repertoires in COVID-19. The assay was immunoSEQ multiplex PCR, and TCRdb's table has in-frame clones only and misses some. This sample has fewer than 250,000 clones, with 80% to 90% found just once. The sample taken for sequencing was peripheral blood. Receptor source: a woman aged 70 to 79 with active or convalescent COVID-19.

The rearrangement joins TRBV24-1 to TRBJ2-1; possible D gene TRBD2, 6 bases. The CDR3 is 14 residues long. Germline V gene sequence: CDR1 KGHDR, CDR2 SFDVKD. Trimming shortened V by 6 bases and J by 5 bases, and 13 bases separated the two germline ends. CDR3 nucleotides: TGTGCCACCAGTCACGCGGGGACGGACAATGAGCAGTTCTTC. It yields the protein CATSHAGTDNEQFF.

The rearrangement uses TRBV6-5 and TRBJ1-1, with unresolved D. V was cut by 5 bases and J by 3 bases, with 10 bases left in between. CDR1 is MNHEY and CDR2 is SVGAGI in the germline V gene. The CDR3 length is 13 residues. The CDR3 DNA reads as TGTGCCAGCAGTCGGGATTTTGACACTGAAGCTTTCTTT. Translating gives CASSRDFDTEAFF.

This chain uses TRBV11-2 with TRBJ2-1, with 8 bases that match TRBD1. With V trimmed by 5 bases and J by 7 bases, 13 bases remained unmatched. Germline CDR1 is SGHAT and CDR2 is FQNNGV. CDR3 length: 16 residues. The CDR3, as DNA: TGTGCCAGCAGCCCTCCGGTGCAGGGGGCTGGGAATGAGCAGTTCTTC. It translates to CASSPPVQGAGNEQFF.

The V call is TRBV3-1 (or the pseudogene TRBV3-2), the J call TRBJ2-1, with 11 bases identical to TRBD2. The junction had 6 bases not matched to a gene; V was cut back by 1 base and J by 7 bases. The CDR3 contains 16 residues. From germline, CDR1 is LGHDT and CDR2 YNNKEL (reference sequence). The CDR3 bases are TGTGCCAGCAGCCAAGCACTAGCGGGAGTAGGAAATGAGCAGTTCTTC. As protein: CASSQALAGVGNEQFF.

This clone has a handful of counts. DNA of the CDR3: TGCGCCAGCAGCCCCCAGGGGGCGACCGGGGAGCTGTTTTTT. This encodes CASSPQGATGELFF. This rearrangement joins TRBV5-1 to TRBJ2-2; 8 bases are shared with TRBD1. V was clipped by 4 bases and J by 5 bases; unmatched bases: 4. The germline CDR1 and CDR2 sequences are SGHRS and YFSETQ. The CDR3 covers 14 residues.

The CDR3 region is CATSLSGRFYEQYF. CDR3 nucleotides: TGTGCCACCAGTCTAAGCGGGAGGTTCTACGAGCAGTACTTC. This chain joins TRBV24-1 and TRBJ2-7; 9 positions match TRBD2. Germline V CDR1 and CDR2: KGHDR, SFDVKD. V lost 6 bases and J lost 3; bases outside the gene matches: 5. The CDR3 runs 14 residues.

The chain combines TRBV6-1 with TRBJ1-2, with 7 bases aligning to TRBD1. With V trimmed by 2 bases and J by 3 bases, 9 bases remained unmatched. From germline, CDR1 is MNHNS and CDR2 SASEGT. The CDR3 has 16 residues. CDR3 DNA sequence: TGTGCCAGCAGTGAAAACAGCGCAGGGGGGTACTATGGCTACACCTTC. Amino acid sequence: CASSENSAGGYYGYTF.

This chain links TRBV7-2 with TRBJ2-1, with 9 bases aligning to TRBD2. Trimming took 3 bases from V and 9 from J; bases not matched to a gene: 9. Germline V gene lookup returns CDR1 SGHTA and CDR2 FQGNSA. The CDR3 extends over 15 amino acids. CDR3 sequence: CASSFFDSGSSEQFF. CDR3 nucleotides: TGTGCCAGCAGCTTTTTTGATAGCGGGAGTTCTGAGCAGTTCTTC.

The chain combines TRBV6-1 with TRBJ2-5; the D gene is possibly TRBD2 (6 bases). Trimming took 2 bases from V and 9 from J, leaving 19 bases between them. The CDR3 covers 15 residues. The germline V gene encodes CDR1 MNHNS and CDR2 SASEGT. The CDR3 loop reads CASSEFGTEWGAQYF. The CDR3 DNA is TGTGCCAGCAGTGAATTCGGGACGGAGTGGGGGGCCCAGTACTTC.

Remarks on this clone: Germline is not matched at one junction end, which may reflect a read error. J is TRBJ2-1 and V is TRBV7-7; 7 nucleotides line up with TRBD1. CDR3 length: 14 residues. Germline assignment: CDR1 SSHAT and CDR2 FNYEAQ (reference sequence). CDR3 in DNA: TGTGCTAGCAGCTTAGCATCTTCAGGGGGTGAGCAGTTCTTC. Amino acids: CASSLASSGGEQFF.

The CDR3 coding sequence is TGTGCCAGCCGAACTAGCGGGAGGAGCACAGATACGCAGTATTTT. This codes for CASRTSGRSTDTQYF. This chain links TRBV18 with TRBJ2-3; 12 positions agree with TRBD2. J lost 0 bases, V lost 8 bases, and 3 bases had no gene match. The germline CDR1 and CDR2 sequences are KGHSH and LQKENI. CDR3 length: 15 amino acids.

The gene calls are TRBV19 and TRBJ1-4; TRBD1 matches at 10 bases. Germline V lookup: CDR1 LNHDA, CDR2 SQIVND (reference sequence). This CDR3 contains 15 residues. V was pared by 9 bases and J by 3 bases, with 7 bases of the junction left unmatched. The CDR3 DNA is TGTGCCAGCACGGACAGGGGGTGGGCTAATGAAAAACTGTTTTTT. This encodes CASTDRGWANEKLFF.

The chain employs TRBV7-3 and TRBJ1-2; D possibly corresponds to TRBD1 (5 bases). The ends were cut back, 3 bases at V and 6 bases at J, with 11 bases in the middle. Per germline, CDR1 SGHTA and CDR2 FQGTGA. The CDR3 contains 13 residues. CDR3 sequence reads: CASSFQGGNGYTF. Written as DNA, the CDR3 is TGTGCCAGCAGCTTCCAGGGCGGCAATGGCTACACCTTC.

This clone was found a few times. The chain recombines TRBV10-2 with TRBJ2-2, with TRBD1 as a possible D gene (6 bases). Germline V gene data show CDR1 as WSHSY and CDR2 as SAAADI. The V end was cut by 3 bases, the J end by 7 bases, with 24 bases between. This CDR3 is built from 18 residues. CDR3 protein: CASSETARYRVRGGELFF. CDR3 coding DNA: TGCGCCAGCAGTGAAACAGCCAGATACAGGGTTCGGGGCGGGGAGCTGTTTTTT.

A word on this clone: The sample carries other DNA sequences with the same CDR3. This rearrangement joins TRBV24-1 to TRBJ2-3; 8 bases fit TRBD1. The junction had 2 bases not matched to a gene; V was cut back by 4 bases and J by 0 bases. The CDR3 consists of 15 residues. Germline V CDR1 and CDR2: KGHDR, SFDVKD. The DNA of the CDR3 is TGTGCCACCAGTGACTGGACAGGGAGCACAGATACGCAGTATTTT. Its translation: CATSDWTGSTDTQYF.

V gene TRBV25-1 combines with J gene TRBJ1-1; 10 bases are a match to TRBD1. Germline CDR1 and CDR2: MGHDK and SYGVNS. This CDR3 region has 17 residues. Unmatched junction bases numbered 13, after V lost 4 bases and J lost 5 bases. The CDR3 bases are TGTGCCAGCAGTGCTTCTTATGGACAGGGGGGATTTACTGAAGCTTTCTTT. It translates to CASSASYGQGGFTEAFF.

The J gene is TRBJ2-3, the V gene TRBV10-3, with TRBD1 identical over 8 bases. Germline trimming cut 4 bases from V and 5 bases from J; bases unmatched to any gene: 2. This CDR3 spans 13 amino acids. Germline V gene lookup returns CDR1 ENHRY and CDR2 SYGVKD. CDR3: CAISGGTGDTQYF. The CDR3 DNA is TGTGCCATCAGTGGGGGGACAGGAGATACGCAGTATTTT.

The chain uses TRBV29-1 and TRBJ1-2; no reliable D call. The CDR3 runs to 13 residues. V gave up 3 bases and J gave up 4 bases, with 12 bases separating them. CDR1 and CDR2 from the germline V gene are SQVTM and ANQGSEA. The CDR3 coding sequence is TGCAGCGTTGACCTTGAGGCGGCCTATGGCTACACCTTC. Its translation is CSVDLEAAYGYTF. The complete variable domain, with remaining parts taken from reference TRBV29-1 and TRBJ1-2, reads SAVISQKPSRDICQRGTSLTIQCQVDSQVTMMFWYRQQPGQSLTLIATANQGSEATYESGFVIDKFPISRPNLTFSTLTVSNMSPEDSSIYLCSVDLEAAYGYTFGSGTRLTVV.

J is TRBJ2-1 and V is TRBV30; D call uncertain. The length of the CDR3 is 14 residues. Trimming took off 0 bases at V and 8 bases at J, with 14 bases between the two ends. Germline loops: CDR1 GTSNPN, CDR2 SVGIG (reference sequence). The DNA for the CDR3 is TGTGCCTGGAGTGTCGAGGCGTCTCGCCATGAGCAGTTCTTC. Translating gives CAWSVEASRHEQFF.

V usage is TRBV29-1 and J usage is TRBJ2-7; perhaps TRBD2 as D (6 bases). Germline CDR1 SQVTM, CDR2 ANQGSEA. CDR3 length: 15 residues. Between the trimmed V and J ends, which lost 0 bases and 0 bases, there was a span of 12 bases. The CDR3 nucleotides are TGCAGCGTTGAAGATCAGGGTAGCGGCTCCTACGAGCAGTACTTC. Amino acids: CSVEDQGSGSYEQYF.

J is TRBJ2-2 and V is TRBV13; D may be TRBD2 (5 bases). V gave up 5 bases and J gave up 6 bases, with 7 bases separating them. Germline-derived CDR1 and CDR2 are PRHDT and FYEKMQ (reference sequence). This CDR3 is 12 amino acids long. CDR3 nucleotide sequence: TGTGCCAGCAGCACTAGTTCCGGGGAGCTGTTTTTT. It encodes CASSTSSGELFF. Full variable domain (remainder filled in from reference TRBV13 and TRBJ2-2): AAGVIQSPRHLIKEKRETATLKCYPIPRHDTVYWYQQGPGQDPQFLISFYEKMQSDKGSIPDRFSAQQFSDYHSELNMSSLELGDSALYFCASSTSSGELFFGEGSRLTVL.

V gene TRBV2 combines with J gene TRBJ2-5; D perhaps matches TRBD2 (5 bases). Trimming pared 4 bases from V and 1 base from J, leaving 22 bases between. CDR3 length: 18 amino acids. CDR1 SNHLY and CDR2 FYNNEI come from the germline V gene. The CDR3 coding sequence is TGTGCCAGCAGTGTGGGTGACCTTGGCGGGCCGTTCCAAGAGACCCAGTACTTC. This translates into CASSVGDLGGPFQETQYF.

The CDR3 loop reads CASSGGYRGAYGYTF. Written as DNA, the CDR3 is TGTGCCAGCAGCGGCGGCTACAGGGGGGCCTATGGCTACACCTTC. This chain links TRBV6-5 with TRBJ1-2; 8 nucleotides match TRBD1. Unmatched junction bases numbered 10, after V lost 6 bases and J lost 4 bases. This CDR3 is 15 amino acids long. Germline V gene lookup returns CDR1 MNHEY and CDR2 SVGAGI.

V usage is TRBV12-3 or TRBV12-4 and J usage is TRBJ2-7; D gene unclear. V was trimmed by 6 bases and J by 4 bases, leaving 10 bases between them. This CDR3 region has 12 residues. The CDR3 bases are TGTGCCAGCAGCCTGAGGATGTACGAGCAGTACTTC. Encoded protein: CASSLRMYEQYF.

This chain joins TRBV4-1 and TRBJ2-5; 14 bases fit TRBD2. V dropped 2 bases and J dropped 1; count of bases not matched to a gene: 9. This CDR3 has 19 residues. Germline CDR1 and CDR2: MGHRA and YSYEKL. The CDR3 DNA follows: TGCGCCAGCAGCCAATCCGGGACTAGCGGGAGCGGCGCCCAAGAGACCCAGTACTTC. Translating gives CASSQSGTSGSGAQETQYF.

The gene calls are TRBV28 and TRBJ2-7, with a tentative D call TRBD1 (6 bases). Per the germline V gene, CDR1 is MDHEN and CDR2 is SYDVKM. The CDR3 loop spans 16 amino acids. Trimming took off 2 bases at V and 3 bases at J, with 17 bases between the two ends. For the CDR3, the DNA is TGTGCCAGCAGTTTAATTTTCGCACAGGGCGTCTACGAGCAGTACTTC. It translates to CASSLIFAQGVYEQYF.

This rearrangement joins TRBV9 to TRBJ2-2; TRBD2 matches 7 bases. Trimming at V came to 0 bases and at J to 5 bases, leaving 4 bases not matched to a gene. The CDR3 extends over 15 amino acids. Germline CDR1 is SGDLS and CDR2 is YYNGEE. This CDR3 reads CASSVGGGDTGELFF. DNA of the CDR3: TGTGCCAGCAGCGTAGGTGGGGGGGATACCGGGGAGCTGTTTTTT.

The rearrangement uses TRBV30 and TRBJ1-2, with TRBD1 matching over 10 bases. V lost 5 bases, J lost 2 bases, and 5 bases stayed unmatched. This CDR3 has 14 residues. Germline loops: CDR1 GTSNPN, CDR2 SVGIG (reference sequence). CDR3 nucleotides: TGTGCCTGGGGGGGACAGGGGAGAAACTATGGCTACACCTTC. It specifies CAWGGQGRNYGYTF.